This entry lists 15 T cell receptor beta chains sequenced from one sample in a study of T cell repertoires in ileal Crohn's disease. Some clones are missing from TCRdb's copy, which holds only in-frame ones; the method was immunoSEQ multiplex PCR. This sample has around 2,500 clones, with roughly 82% found just once. Sequenced sample: ileal tissue. The receptor set was obtained from an adult with Crohn's disease.

J is TRBJ1-5 and V is TRBV23-1; 12 bases are shared with TRBD1. TRBV23-1 is assigned to the ORF class and has an uncertain function. This CDR3 has 19 residues. Trimming cost V 3 bases and J 7 bases; bases outside gene matches: 16. The DNA of the CDR3 is TGCGCCAGCAGTCAGAAACGGGACAGGGGGCAGCGGCGGGGCCAGCCCCAGCATTTT. As protein: CASSQKRDRGQRRGQPQHF.

On this clone: An end of the junction differs from the germline gene, which may be a read error. The CDR3 region is CASSGGTARIGELFF. The CDR3, as DNA: TGTGCCAGCAGCGGGGGGACAGCGAGAATCGGGGAGCTGTTTTTT. This rearrangement joins TRBV5-1 to TRBJ2-2, with 9 bases fitting TRBD2. There are 15 residues in the CDR3. The germline V gene encodes CDR1 SGHRS and CDR2 YFSETQ.

In the case of this clone: Relative to the germline gene, one junction end is altered; a read error may explain this. CDR3 in amino acids: CASSARGNDYGYTF. In DNA, the CDR3 is TGTGCCAGCAGCGCCAGGGGGAACGACTATGGCTACACCTTC. The chain recombines TRBV5-1 with TRBJ1-2; TRBD1 agrees at 7 bases. Germline V gene lookup returns CDR1 SGHRS and CDR2 YFSETQ. CDR3 length: 14 residues.

This clone was picked up one time. V and J are TRBV5-6 and TRBJ2-1; possible D gene TRBD2, 6 bases. Germline loops: CDR1 SGHDT, CDR2 YYEEEE. Trimming took off 4 bases at V and 6 bases at J, with 14 bases between the two ends. This CDR3 has 14 residues. CDR3 sequence reads: CASSVRDSINEQFF. As DNA, the CDR3 is TGTGCCAGCAGCGTCCGGGACTCTATCAATGAGCAGTTCTTC.

This chain connects TRBV10-3 to TRBJ1-1; 7 bases are a match to TRBD1. The CDR3 length is 17 residues. Looked up from germline, CDR1 is ENHRY and CDR2 is SYGVKD. Trimming removed 2 bases from V and 0 bases from J; junction bases left unmatched: 9. The CDR3 sequence: CAISEIAPGQMNTEAFF. CDR3 sequence (DNA): TGTGCCATCAGTGAGATTGCTCCGGGACAGATGAACACTGAAGCTTTCTTT.

This chain uses TRBV19 with TRBJ1-6; 7 positions agree with TRBD1. The CDR3 has 15 residues. CDR1 LNHDA and CDR2 SQIVND come from the germline V gene (reference sequence). V was pared by 4 bases and J by 7 bases, with 7 bases of the junction left unmatched. The chain's CDR3 is CASSTRDSRNSPLHF. Here the CDR3 DNA reads TGTGCCAGTAGTACCCGGGACAGTCGGAATTCACCCCTCCACTTT.

This chain joins TRBV2 and TRBJ2-1, with 10 positions matching TRBD1. The CDR3 is 16 residues long. V lost 6 bases and J lost 3; bases outside the gene matches: 8. CDR1 and CDR2 from the germline V gene are SNHLY and FYNNEI. This CDR3 reads CASRDETGGIYNEQFF. CDR3 bases: TGTGCCAGCAGGGATGAGACAGGGGGCATCTACAATGAGCAGTTCTTC.

The V call is TRBV21-1, the J call TRBJ1-1; TRBD1, as called in the table, went unchecked against the DNA. TRBV21-1 is assigned pseudogene status. The CDR3 consists of 12 residues. DNA of the CDR3: TGTGCCAGCCGGGACAGATATAATGAAGCTTTCTTT. Translating gives CASRDRYNEAFF.

The chain uses TRBV7-2 and TRBJ1-1, with D maybe TRBD1 (6 bases). Looked up from germline, CDR1 is SGHTA and CDR2 is FQGNSA. The V and J ends lost 1 base and 1 base respectively, with 7 bases between them. CDR3 length equals 14 residues. CDR3 nucleotides: TGTGCCAGCAGCTTAGTAGGGGGGAACACTGAAGCTTTCTTT. This gives the protein CASSLVGGNTEAFF.

The chain combines TRBV7-9 with TRBJ2-7; TRBD1 agrees at 7 bases. The germline CDR1 and CDR2 sequences are SEHNR and FQNEAQ (reference sequence). Germline trimming cut 8 bases from V and 5 bases from J; bases unmatched to any gene: 9. The CDR3 covers 13 residues. The CDR3 DNA reads TGTGCCAGCGGAACTAACAGGGGCCACGAGCAGTACTTC. Translated, it gives CASGTNRGHEQYF.

This chain connects TRBV13 to TRBJ2-4; 8 bases are a match to TRBD2. Germline CDR1 reads PRHDT; CDR2 reads FYEKMQ (reference sequence). The CDR3 consists of 16 residues. Losses at the gene ends were 4 bases for V and 0 bases for J; bases not matched to a gene: 5. The CDR3 loop is CASSSPGGVAKNIQYF. The CDR3 region has the DNA TGTGCCAGCAGCTCACCGGGAGGGGTAGCCAAAAACATTCAGTACTTC.

The rearrangement joins TRBV6-6 to TRBJ2-3; 11 bases align to TRBD2. Losses at the gene ends were 11 bases for V and 0 bases for J; bases not matched to a gene: 10. The CDR3 sequence is 16 residues long. Germline V gene data show CDR1 as MNHNY and CDR2 as SVGAGI (reference sequence). The CDR3 DNA follows: TGTGCCGTACGACGGGGACTAGCGGCTAGCACAGATACGCAGTATTTT. Protein product: CAVRRGLAASTDTQYF.

This clone was counted between two and nine times. The gene calls are TRBV10-3 and TRBJ1-1, with D maybe TRBD1 (6 bases). Trimming cost V 4 bases and J 1 base, with 19 bases left between them. This CDR3 region has 17 residues. The germline gives CDR1 ENHRY, CDR2 SYGVKD. The DNA of the CDR3 is TGTGCCATCAGTGCCTTGAGGGGGGGTGTGGGGAACACTGAAGCTTTCTTT. It specifies CAISALRGGVGNTEAFF.

This chain links TRBV7-2 with TRBJ2-7, with 7 bases identical to TRBD2. J gave up 3 bases and V 0 bases, and 5 bases lay outside the gene matches. The V gene's germline CDR1 is SGHTA and CDR2 FQGNSA. The CDR3 has 15 amino acids. CDR3: CASSLASGVLYEQYV. In DNA, the CDR3 is TGTGCCAGCAGCTTAGCAAGCGGGGTTCTCTACGAGCAGTACGTC.

This sequence joins TRBV27 and TRBJ1-2, with D possibly matching TRBD1 (6 bases). The length of the CDR3 is 13 residues. Looked up from germline, CDR1 is MNHEY and CDR2 is SMNVEV (reference sequence). V gave up 2 bases and J gave up 5 bases, with 9 bases separating them. As DNA, the CDR3 is TGTGCCAGCAGTTTAGTCACAGGGTATGGCTACACCTTC. It codes for CASSLVTGYGYTF.